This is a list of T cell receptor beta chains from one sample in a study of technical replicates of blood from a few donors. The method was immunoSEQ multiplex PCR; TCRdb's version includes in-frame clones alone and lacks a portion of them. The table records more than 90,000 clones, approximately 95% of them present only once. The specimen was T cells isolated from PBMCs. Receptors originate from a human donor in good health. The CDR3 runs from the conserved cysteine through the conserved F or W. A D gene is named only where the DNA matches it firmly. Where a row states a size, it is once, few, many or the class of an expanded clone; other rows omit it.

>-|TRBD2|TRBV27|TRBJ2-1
CASSRLAGGLGEQFF
TGTGCCAGCAGCAGACTAGCGGGAGGGCTAGGTGAGCAGTTCTTC
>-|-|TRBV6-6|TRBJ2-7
CASSYDSYEQYF
TGTGCCAGCAGTTACGACAGCTACGAGCAGTACTTC
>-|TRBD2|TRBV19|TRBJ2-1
CASSLASGPGNEQFF
TGTGCCAGTAGCCTTGCTAGCGGGCCTGGCAATGAGCAGTTCTTC
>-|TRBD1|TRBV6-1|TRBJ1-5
CASSGQGGSQPQHF
TGTGCCAGCAGTGGACAGGGGGGAAGTCAGCCCCAGCATTTT
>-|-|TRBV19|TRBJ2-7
CASSIVGGATYEQYF
TGTGCCAGTAGTATAGTAGGCGGGGCTACCTACGAGCAGTACTTC
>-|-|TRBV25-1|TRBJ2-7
CASSEYSLAEQYF
TGTGCCAGCAGTGAATATAGCCTGGCCGAGCAGTACTTC
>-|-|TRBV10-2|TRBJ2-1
CASHLRGSYNEQFF
TGCGCCAGCCACCTAAGGGGCTCCTACAATGAGCAGTTCTTC
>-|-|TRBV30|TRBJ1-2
CAWSFGESYGYTF
TGTGCCTGGAGTTTCGGAGAGAGCTATGGCTACACCTTC
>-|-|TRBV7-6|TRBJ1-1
CASSLRSPSTEAFF
TGTGCCAGCAGCCTAAGAAGCCCTTCCACTGAAGCTTTCTTT
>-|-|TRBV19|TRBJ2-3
CASRTRAAAQDTQYF
TGTGCCAGTAGAACTCGAGCGGCCGCCCAAGATACGCAGTATTTT
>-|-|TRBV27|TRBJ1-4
CASGTGYPNEKLFF
TGTGCCAGCGGAACAGGGTACCCAAATGAAAAACTGTTTTTT
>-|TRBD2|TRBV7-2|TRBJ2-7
CASSLGLAGDEQYF
TGTGCCAGCAGCTTGGGACTAGCGGGAGACGAGCAGTACTTC
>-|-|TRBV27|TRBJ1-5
CASSLSRGNQPQHF
TGTGCCAGCAGTTTATCGAGAGGCAATCAGCCCCAGCATTTT
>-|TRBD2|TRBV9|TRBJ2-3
CASSVGGGAGITDTQYF
TGTGCCAGCAGCGTAGGGGGGGGAGCGGGGATCACAGATACGCAGTATTTT
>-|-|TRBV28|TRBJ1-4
CAISTGTNEKLFF
TGTGCCATTTCGACAGGAACTAATGAAAAACTGTTTTTT
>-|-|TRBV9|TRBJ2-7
CASSVSGGTYEQYF
TGTGCCAGCAGCGTTAGCGGAGGGACCTACGAGCAGTACTTC
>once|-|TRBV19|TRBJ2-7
CASVVWAPGDEDTYEQYF
TGTGCCAGTGTAGTATGGGCCCCTGGTGATGAAGATACCTACGAGCAGTACTTC
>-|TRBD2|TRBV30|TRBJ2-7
CAWSPTGTSAIYEQYF
TGTGCCTGGAGTCCGACCGGGACTAGCGCCATCTACGAGCAGTACTTC
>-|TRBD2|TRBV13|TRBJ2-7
CASSPTSGSNEQYF
TGTGCCAGCAGCCCAACTAGCGGGAGCAACGAGCAGTACTTC
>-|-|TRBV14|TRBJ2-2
CASSQEGGRLYTGELFF
TGTGCCAGCAGCCAAGAAGGTGGCAGGTTATACACCGGGGAGCTGTTTTTT
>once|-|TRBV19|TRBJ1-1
CASKDSMNTEAFF
TGTGCCAGTAAGGACAGCATGAACACTGAAGCTTTCTTT
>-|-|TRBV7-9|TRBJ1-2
CASSPGQGRESGYTF
TGTGCCAGCAGTCCAGGTCAGGGAAGAGAGAGCGGCTACACCTTC
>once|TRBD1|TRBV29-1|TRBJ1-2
CSALTGDYGYTF
TGCAGCGCCCTGACAGGGGACTATGGCTACACCTTC
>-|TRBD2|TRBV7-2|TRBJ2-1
CASSPLAGALDEQFF
TGTGCCAGCAGCCCTCTAGCGGGAGCTCTGGATGAGCAGTTCTTC
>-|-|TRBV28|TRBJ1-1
CASSFYGQVASNTEAFF
TGTGCCAGCAGTTTTTACGGACAAGTAGCATCGAACACTGAAGCTTTCTTT
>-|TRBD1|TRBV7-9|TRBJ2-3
CASILQGAKTDTQYF
TGTGCCAGCATCCTACAGGGGGCGAAGACAGATACGCAGTATTTT
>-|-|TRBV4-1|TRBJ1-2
CASSQTQGDYGYTF
TGCGCCAGCAGCCAAACTCAGGGTGACTATGGCTACACCTTC
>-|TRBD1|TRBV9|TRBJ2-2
CASSVEGAHTGELFF
TGTGCCAGCAGCGTAGAGGGGGCTCACACCGGGGAGCTGTTTTTT
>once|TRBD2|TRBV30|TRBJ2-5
CAWSWTSGRQETQYF
TGTGCCTGGAGTTGGACTAGCGGGAGACAAGAGACCCAGTACTTC